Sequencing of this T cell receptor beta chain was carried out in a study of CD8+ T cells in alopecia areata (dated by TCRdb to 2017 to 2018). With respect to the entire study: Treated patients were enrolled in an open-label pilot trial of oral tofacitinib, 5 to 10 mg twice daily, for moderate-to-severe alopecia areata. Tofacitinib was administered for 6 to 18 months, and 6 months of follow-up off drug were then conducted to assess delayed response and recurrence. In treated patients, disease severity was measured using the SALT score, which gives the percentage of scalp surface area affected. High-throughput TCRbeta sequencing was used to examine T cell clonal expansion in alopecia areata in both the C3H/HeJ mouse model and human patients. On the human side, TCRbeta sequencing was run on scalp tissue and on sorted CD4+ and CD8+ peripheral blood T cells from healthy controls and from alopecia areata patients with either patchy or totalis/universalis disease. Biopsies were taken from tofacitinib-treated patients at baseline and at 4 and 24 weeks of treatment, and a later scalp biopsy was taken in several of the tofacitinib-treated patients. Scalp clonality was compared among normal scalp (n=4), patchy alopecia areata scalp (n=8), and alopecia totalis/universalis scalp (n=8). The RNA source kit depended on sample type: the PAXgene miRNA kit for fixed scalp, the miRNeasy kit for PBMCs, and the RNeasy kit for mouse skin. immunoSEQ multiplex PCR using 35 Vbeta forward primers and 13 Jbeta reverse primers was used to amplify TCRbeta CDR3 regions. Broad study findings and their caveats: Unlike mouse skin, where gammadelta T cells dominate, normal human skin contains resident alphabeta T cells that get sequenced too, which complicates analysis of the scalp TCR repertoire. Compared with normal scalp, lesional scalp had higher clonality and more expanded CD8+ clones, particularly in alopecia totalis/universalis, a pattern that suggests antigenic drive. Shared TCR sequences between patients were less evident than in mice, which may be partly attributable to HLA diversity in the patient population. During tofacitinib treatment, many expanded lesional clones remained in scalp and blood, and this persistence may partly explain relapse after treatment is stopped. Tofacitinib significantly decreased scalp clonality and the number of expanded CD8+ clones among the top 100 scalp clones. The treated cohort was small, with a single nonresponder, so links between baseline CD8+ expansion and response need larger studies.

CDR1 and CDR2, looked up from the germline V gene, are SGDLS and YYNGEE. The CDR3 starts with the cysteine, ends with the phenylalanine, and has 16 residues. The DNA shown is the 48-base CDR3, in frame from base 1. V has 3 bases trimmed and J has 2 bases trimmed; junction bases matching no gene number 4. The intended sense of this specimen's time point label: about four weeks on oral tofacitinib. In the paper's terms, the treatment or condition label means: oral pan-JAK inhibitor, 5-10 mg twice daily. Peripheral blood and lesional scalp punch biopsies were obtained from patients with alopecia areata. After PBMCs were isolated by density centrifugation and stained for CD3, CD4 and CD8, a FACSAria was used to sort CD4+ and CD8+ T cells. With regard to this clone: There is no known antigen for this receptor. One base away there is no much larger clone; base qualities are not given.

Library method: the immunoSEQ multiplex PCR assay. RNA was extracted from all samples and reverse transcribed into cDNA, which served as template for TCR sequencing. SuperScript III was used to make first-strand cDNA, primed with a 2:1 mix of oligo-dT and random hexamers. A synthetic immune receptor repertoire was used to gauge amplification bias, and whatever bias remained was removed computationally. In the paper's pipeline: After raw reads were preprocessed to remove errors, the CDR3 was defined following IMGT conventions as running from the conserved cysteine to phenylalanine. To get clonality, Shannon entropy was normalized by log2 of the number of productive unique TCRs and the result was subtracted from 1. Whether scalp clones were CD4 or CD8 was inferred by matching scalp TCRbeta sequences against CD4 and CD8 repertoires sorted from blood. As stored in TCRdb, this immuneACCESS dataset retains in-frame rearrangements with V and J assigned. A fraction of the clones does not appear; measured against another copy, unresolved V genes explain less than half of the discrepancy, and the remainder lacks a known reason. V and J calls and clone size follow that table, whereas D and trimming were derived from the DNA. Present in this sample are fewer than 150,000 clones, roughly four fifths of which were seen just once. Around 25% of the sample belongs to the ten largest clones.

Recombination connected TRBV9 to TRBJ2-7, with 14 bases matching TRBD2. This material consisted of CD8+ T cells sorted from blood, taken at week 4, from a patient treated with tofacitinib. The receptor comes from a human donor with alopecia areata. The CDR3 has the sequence CASSAGTSGSAYEQYF. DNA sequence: TGTGCCAGCAGCGCGGGGACTAGCGGGAGCGCCTACGAGCAGTACTTC. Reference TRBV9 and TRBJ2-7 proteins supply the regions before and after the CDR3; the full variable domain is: DSGVTQTPKHLITATGQRVTLRCSPRSGDLSVYWYQQSLDQGLQFLIQYYNGEERAKGNILERFSAQQFPDLHSELNLSSLELGDSALYFCASSAGTSGSAYEQYFGPGTRLTVT.